This is a list of T cell receptor beta chains from one sample in a study of blood T cell repertoires in COVID-19. Using immunoSEQ multiplex PCR, the repertoire was profiled, and TCRdb retains in-frame clones only, with some absent. The data contain 150,000 to 250,000 clones, roughly 87% of them singletons. Sequenced material: PBMCs or T cells enriched from blood (not recorded which). The source of these receptors is a woman in her thirties who had recovered from COVID-19. CDR3s include the opening cysteine and the closing phenylalanine or tryptophan. D genes are given only for firm matches. Clone size is not always given. Where it is, it says once, few, many or a class for expanded clones.

V: TRBV18
D: TRBD2
size: NA
J: TRBJ2-1
CDR3: CASSPAGGDNEQFF
DNA: TGTGCCAGCTCCCCAGCGGGGGGTGACAATGAGCAGTTCTTC

V: TRBV7-8
D: TRBD2
size: once
J: TRBJ2-1
CDR3: CASSAPGLVFYEQFF
DNA: TGTGCCAGCAGCGCTCCGGGACTAGTGTTTTATGAGCAGTTCTTC

V: TRBV7-6
D: TRBD1
size: NA
J: TRBJ2-4
CDR3: CASSSSRGPGKNIQYF
DNA: TGTGCCAGCAGCTCCTCCAGGGGGCCAGGCAAAAACATTCAGTACTTC

V: TRBV19
D: NA
size: NA
J: TRBJ1-3
CDR3: CASQVRGSSGNTIYF
DNA: TGTGCCAGCCAGGTTCGGGGGAGCTCTGGAAACACCATATATTTT

V: TRBV5-1
D: NA
size: NA
J: TRBJ1-1
CDR3: CASKKVGASNTEAFF
DNA: TGCGCCAGCAAAAAAGTAGGGGCTTCTAACACTGAAGCTTTCTTT

V: TRBV18
D: NA
size: NA
J: TRBJ1-1
CDR3: CASSPKPGGRETEAFF
DNA: TGTGCCAGCTCACCGAAACCGGGGGGCCGGGAGACTGAAGCTTTCTTT

V: TRBV2
D: NA
size: NA
J: TRBJ1-1
CDR3: CASRYRRLNTEAFF
DNA: TGTGCCAGCAGATACAGGAGACTGAACACTGAAGCTTTCTTT

V: TRBV5-1
D: NA
size: NA
J: TRBJ1-5
CDR3: CASSPGRGDNQPQHF
DNA: TGCGCCAGCAGCCCAGGGAGGGGGGACAATCAGCCCCAGCATTTT

V: TRBV6-2/TRBV6-3
D: NA
size: NA
J: TRBJ1-1
CDR3: CASSRPQYTEAFF
DNA: TGTGCCAGCAGTCGCCCCCAGTACACTGAAGCTTTCTTT

V: TRBV19
D: TRBD1
size: few
J: TRBJ1-2
CDR3: CASSTTRQGGRYGYTF
DNA: TGTGCCAGTAGTACCACCCGACAGGGGGGACGATATGGCTACACCTTC

V: TRBV6-6
D: NA
size: NA
J: TRBJ1-6
CDR3: CASSYSQLKSPLHF
DNA: TGTGCCAGCAGTTACTCACAGTTAAAATCACCCCTCCACTTT

V: TRBV7-2
D: TRBD1
size: NA
J: TRBJ2-2
CDR3: CASSLTGAATGELFF
DNA: TGTGCCAGCAGCTTGACAGGGGCGGCCACCGGGGAGCTGTTTTTT

V: TRBV19
D: TRBD1
size: NA
J: TRBJ2-5
CDR3: CASRGTGGSGETQYF
DNA: TGTGCCAGTAGGGGGACAGGGGGCTCGGGGGAGACCCAGTACTTC

V: TRBV5-6
D: TRBD1
size: NA
J: TRBJ1-6
CDR3: CASSTWDRQYNSPLHF
DNA: TGTGCCAGCAGCACCTGGGACAGGCAATATAATTCACCCCTCCACTTT